This T cell receptor (beta chain) was observed in a study of blood T cell repertoires in COVID-19. The germline V gene has CDR1 SNHLY and CDR2 FYNNEI. With 6 bases clipped from V and 10 bases from J, the junction kept 8 bases outside the gene matches. This CDR3 comprises 13 residues. Method: immunoSEQ multiplex PCR; TCRdb's copy keeps in-frame clones and lacks some. The sample includes 110,000 to 150,000 clones, 87% of them seen just once. The receptor was derived from a man in his fifties or sixties who had recovered from COVID-19. The gene calls are TRBV2 and TRBJ2-1; TRBD1 matches at 8 bases. Source material: PBMCs or T cells enriched from blood (not recorded which). The CDR3 reads CASRFQGAPEQFF. The CDR3 nucleotides read TGTGCCAGCAGATTTCAGGGGGCGCCCGAGCAGTTCTTC. The full variable domain, in which reference TRBV2 and TRBJ2-1 provide the parts outside the CDR3, is EPEVTQTPSHQVTQMGQEVILRCVPISNHLYFYWYRQILGQKVEFLVSFYNNEISEKSEIFDDQFSVERPDGSNFTLKIRSTKLEDSAMYFCASRFQGAPEQFFGPGTRLTVL.